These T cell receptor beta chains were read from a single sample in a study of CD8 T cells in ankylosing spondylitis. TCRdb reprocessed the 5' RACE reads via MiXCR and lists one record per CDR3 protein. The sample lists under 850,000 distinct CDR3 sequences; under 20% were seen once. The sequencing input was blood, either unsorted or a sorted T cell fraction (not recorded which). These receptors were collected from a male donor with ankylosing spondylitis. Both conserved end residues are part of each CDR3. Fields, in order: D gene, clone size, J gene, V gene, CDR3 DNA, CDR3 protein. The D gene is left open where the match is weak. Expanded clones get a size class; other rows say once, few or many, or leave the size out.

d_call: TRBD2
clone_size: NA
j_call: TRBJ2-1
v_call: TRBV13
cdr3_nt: TGTGCCAGCAGCCTCCTGGGGACTAGCATCTATGAGCAGTTCTTC
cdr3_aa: CASSLLGTSIYEQFF

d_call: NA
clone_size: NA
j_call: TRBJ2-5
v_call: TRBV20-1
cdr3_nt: TGCAGTGCTAACCCCGAGGAGACCCAGTACTTC
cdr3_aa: CSANPEETQYF

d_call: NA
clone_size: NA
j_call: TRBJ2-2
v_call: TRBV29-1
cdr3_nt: TGCAGCGGGTTAGCGGAGAACACCGGGGAGCTGTTTTTT
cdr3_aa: CSGLAENTGELFF

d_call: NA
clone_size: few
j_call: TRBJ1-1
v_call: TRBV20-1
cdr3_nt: TGCAGTGCTCTCAGCGGATGGAACACTGAAGCTTTCTTT
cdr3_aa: CSALSGWNTEAFF

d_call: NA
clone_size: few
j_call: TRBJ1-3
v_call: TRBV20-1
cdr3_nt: TGCAGTGCTAGACAGGGTGGTGGCACCATATATTTT
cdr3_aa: CSARQGGGTIYF

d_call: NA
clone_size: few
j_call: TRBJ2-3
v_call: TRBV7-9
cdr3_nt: TGTGCCAGCGAGCAGGGTACAGATACGCAGTATTTT
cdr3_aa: CASEQGTDTQYF

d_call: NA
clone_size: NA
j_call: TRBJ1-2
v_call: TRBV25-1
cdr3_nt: TGTGCCAGCAGTGAATCTCAGTTGAACTATGGCTACACCTTC
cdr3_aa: CASSESQLNYGYTF

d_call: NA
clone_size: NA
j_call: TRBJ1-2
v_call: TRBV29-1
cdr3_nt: TGCAGCGTTTATGAAATTTATGGCTACACCTTC
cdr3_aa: CSVYEIYGYTF

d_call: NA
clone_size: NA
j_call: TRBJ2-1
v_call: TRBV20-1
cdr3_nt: TGCAGTGCTAGAGATCCTCTTTCGGGCGCGTCCTACAATGAGCAGTTCTTC
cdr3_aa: CSARDPLSGASYNEQFF

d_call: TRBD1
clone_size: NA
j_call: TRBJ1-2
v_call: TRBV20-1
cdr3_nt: TGCTGTGCTAGGGGGGGGTCAGGGGGCCCTCAGGGCTACACCTTC
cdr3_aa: CCARGGSGGPQGYTF

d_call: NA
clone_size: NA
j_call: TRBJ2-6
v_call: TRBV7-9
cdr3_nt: TGTGCCAGCAGCTTAAAGGGCCCTTCTGGGGCCAACGTCCTGACTTTC
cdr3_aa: CASSLKGPSGANVLTF

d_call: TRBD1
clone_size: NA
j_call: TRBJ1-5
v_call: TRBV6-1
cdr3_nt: TGTGCCAGCAGAGGACAGGGCTACCTTAGCAATCAGCCCCAGCATTTT
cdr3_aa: CASRGQGYLSNQPQHF

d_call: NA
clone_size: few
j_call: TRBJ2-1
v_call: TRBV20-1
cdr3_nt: TGCAGTGCTGGGGGGGGGACAGAGAACTACAATGAGCAGTTCTTC
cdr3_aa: CSAGGGTENYNEQFF

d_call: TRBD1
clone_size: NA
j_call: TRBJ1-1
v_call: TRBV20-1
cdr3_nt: TGCAGTGCCCGGACAGGACTTAACACTGAAGCTTTCTTT
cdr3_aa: CSARTGLNTEAFF

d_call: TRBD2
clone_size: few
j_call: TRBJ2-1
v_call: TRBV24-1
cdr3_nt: TGTGCCACCAGCCCTACCGGGGCGGGAGGTTTCTACAATGAGCAGTTCTTC
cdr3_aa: CATSPTGAGGFYNEQFF

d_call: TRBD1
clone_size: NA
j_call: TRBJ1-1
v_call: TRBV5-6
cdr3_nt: TGTGCCAGCAGCCCATTTCGGACAGGGGGCACTGAAGCTTTCTTT
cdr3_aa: CASSPFRTGGTEAFF

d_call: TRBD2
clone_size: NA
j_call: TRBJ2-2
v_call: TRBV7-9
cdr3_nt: TGTGCCAGCAGCTCGGAACTAGCGGGGGGGCCGGCCGGGGAGCTGTTTTTT
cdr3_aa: CASSSELAGGPAGELFF

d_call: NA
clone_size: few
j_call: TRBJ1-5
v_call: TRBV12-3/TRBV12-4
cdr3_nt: TGTGCCAGCAGTTTCCCACAGGGAAACGAGAGCAATCAGCCCCAGCATTTT
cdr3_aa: CASSFPQGNESNQPQHF

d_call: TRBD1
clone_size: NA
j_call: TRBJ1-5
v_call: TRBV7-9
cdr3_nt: TGTGCCAGCAGCTTAGCCACAGGGGGCAGTGGCAATCAGCCCCAGCATTTT
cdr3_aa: CASSLATGGSGNQPQHF

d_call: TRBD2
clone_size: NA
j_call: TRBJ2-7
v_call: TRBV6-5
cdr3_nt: TGTGCCAGCAGTTACTCGATGGGCGGGAGCTATTACGAGCAGTACTTC
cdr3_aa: CASSYSMGGSYYEQYF

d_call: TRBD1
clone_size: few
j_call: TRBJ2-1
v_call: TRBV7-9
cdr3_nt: TGTGCCAGCAGCCCTGGACAGGGGTTCGATGAGCAGTTCTTC
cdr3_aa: CASSPGQGFDEQFF

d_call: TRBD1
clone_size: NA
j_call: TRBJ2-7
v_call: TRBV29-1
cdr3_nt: TGCAGCGTCCTGACAGGGGAATACGAGCAGTACTTC
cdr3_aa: CSVLTGEYEQYF

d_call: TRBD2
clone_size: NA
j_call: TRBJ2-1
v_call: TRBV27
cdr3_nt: TGTGCCAGCAGTTCGCCAGCGGGGTACAATGAGCAGTTCTTC
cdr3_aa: CASSSPAGYNEQFF

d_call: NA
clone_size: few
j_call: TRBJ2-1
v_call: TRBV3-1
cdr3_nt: TGTACCAGCAGCCAGGACACGAGCTCCTACAATGAGCAGTTCTTC
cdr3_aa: CTSSQDTSSYNEQFF

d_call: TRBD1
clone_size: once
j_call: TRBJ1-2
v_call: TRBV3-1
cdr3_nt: TGTGCCAGCAGCCAGGACTACAGGGGGCGCGGCGGCTACACCTTC
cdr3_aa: CASSQDYRGRGGYTF

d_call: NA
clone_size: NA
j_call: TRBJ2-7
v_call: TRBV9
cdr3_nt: TGTGCCAGCAGCTACATGGGAAGCTCCTACGAGCAGTACTTC
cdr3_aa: CASSYMGSSYEQYF

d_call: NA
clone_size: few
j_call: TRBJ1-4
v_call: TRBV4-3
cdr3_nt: TGCGCCAGCAGCCAAGACCACGTCGGGGAAAAACTGTTTTTT
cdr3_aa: CASSQDHVGEKLFF

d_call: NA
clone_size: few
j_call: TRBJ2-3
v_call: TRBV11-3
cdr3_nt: TGTGCCAGCAGCTTAGTAAGGGGGATCACAGATACGCAGTATTTT
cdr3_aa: CASSLVRGITDTQYF

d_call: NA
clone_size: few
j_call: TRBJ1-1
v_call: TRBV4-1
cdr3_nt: TGCGCCAGCAGCCACCGGACCACGTTAGAGGGTGAAGCTTTCTTT
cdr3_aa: CASSHRTTLEGEAFF

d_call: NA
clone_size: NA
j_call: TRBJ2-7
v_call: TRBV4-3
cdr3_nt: TGCGCCAGCAGCCAAGATCGGTCCAGGGCCGGCTACGAGCAGTACTTC
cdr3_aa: CASSQDRSRAGYEQYF

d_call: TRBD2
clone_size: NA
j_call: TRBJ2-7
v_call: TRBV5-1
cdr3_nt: TGCGCCAGCAGCTTGGGGGGACTAGCTGATACCTACGAGCAGTACTTC
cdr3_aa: CASSLGGLADTYEQYF